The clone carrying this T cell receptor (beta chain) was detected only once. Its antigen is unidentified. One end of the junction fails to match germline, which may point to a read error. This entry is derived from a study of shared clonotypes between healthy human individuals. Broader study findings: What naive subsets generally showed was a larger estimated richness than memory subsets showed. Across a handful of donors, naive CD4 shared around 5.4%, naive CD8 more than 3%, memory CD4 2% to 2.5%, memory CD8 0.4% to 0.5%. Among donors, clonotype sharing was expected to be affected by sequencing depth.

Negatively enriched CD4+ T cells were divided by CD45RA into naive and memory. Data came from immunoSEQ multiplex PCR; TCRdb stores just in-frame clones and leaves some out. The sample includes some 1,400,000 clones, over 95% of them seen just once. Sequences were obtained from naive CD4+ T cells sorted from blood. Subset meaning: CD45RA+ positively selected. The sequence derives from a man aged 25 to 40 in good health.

The CDR3 here is CSVLDDRPGPLF. The CDR3 region has the DNA TGCAGCGTTCTAGACGACAGGCCGGGCCCACTTTTT. The V gene is TRBV29-1, the J gene TRBJ1-4; TRBD1 might be the D (6 bases). In germline, CDR1 is SQVTM, CDR2 ANQGSEA. The CDR3 extends over 12 amino acids.